Below are 27 T cell receptor beta chains sequenced from a single sample in a study of blood T cell repertoires in COVID-19. Libraries were prepared by immunoSEQ multiplex PCR; TCRdb keeps only in-frame clonotypes and omits some of them. This table has 150,000 to 200,000 clones, over 80% appearing once. Sequencing was performed on peripheral blood. These receptors were obtained from a man aged 30-40 years with COVID-19, enrolled during active disease.

This clone was seen only once. The V and J genes are TRBV27 and TRBJ2-1; D remains unclear. In germline, CDR1 is MNHEY, CDR2 SMNVEV (reference sequence). This CDR3 comprises 13 residues. The ends were cut back, 5 bases at V and 0 bases at J, with 5 bases in the middle. This CDR3 is CASSPGSYNEQFF. As DNA, the CDR3 is TGTGCCAGCAGTCCAGGCTCCTACAATGAGCAGTTCTTC.

The chain has TRBV5-1 and TRBJ1-2; a weak D match, TRBD1 (6 bases). The CDR3 is made up of 14 amino acids. Per the germline V gene, CDR1 is SGHRS and CDR2 is YFSETQ. V was trimmed by 0 bases and J by 6 bases, leaving 12 bases between them. CDR3 nucleotide sequence: TGCGCCAGCAGCTTGGAGGGCAGGGGTCATGGCTACACCTTC. Protein product: CASSLEGRGHGYTF.

This rearrangement joins TRBV3-1 (or the pseudogene TRBV3-2) to TRBJ1-2; 10 bases align to TRBD1. J lost 5 bases, V lost 0 bases, and 12 bases had no gene match. The CDR3 totals 18 residues. Germline CDR1 is LGHDT and CDR2 is YNNKEL (reference sequence). The CDR3, as DNA: TGTGCCAGCAGCCAAGATGGGGAGACAGGGGGCTTTTCGTATGGCTACACCTTC. It is translated as CASSQDGETGGFSYGYTF.

The V gene is TRBV10-3, the J gene TRBJ2-2, with D tentatively TRBD1 (5 bases). This CDR3 contains 14 residues. CDR1 and CDR2 from the germline V gene are ENHRY and SYGVKD. Trimming shortened V by 3 bases and J by 6 bases, and 11 bases separated the two germline ends. CDR3: CAISDRQGAGELFF. CDR3 DNA sequence: TGTGCCATCAGTGATCGGCAGGGCGCCGGGGAGCTGTTTTTT.

The V call is TRBV6-5, the J call TRBJ2-1; possibly TRBD1 for D (5 bases). Germline V gene lookup returns CDR1 MNHEY and CDR2 SVGAGI. There are 13 residues in the CDR3. Trimming took 0 bases from V and 7 from J, leaving 7 bases between them. The CDR3: CASSYSTENEQFF. CDR3 nucleotide sequence: TGTGCCAGCAGTTACTCGACAGAAAATGAGCAGTTCTTC.

The chain links TRBV6-1 to TRBJ1-1; D unresolved. The V gene lost 2 bases and the J gene lost 4 bases, with 8 bases spanning the gap. CDR1 and CDR2 (germline): MNHNS, SASEGT. The CDR3 is 13 amino acids. The chain's CDR3 is CASSEIQSTEAFF. The CDR3 DNA follows: TGTGCCAGCAGTGAAATCCAGTCCACTGAAGCTTTCTTT.

The genes are TRBV18 and TRBJ2-7; D is possibly TRBD2 (6 bases). Germline CDR1 reads KGHSH; CDR2 reads LQKENI. There are 15 residues in the CDR3. V lost 5 bases and J lost 5, with 19 bases in between. The CDR3 DNA reads as TGTGCCAGCTCATCGTCGGGTCCGGGCGGGAACGAGCAGTACTTC. Amino acid sequence: CASSSSGPGGNEQYF. Based on the CDR3 plus reference TRBV18 and TRBJ2-7, the full variable domain is NAGVMQNPRHLVRRRGQEARLRCSPMKGHSHVYWYRQLPEEGLKFMVYLQKENIIDESGMPKERFSAEFPKEGPSILRIQQVVRGDSAAYFCASSSSGPGGNEQYFGPGTRLTVT.

About this clone: Other DNA sequences in this specimen translate into the identical CDR3. V is TRBV28 and J is TRBJ2-1; 9 bases fit TRBD2. Germline V gene lookup returns CDR1 MDHEN and CDR2 SYDVKM. This CDR3 spans 16 amino acids. V trimming: 4 bases; J trimming: 3 bases; junction bases outside the gene matches: 7. The CDR3 DNA follows: TGTGCCAGCAGTTCGGCGGGAGGGCCCTTCTACAATGAGCAGTTCTTC. Translating it yields CASSSAGGPFYNEQFF.

This chain links TRBV11-1 with TRBJ2-1; the match to TRBD2 covers 9 bases. The CDR3 sequence is 16 residues long. V was clipped by 2 bases and J by 0 bases; unmatched bases: 2. The V gene's germline CDR1 is SGHAT and CDR2 FQDESV (reference sequence). The CDR3 loop reads CASSLRLAVSYNEQFF. The CDR3 DNA reads TGTGCCAGCAGCTTAAGACTAGCGGTCTCCTACAATGAGCAGTTCTTC.

This chain uses TRBV18 with TRBJ1-5; 9 bases line up with TRBD1. The CDR3 extends over 16 amino acids. The ends lost 3 bases at V and 5 bases at J; junction bases unmatched: 8. CDR1 is KGHSH, CDR2 LQKENI, per germline. The DNA for the CDR3 is TGTGCCAGCTCACCGGAACAGGGGGCGCGAGATCAGCCCCAGCATTTT. This encodes CASSPEQGARDQPQHF.

The V gene is TRBV6-5, the J gene TRBJ1-1; 10 nucleotides align to TRBD1. The CDR3 extends over 16 amino acids. Trimming removed 0 bases from V and 3 bases from J; junction bases left unmatched: 4. Germline CDR1 MNHEY, CDR2 SVGAGI. The CDR3 nucleotides are TGTGCCAGCAGTTACTCCCCGACAGGGGGCCACACTGAAGCTTTCTTT. Encoded protein: CASSYSPTGGHTEAFF.

The DNA for the CDR3 is TGTGCCAGCAGTGATCCCGGGAGTGGGATCACTGAAGCTTTCTTT. Residues: CASSDPGSGITEAFF. This chain connects TRBV6-4 to TRBJ1-1; D is undetermined. V was clipped by 3 bases and J by 4 bases, with 15 bases between them. This CDR3 contains 15 residues. Per germline, CDR1 MRHNA and CDR2 SNTAGT.

The genes are TRBV3-1 (or the pseudogene TRBV3-2) and TRBJ2-5, with TRBD1 as a possible D gene (6 bases). This CDR3 comprises 18 residues. The germline V and J ends were trimmed by 0 bases and 3 bases, with 20 bases remaining between them. The germline V gene has CDR1 LGHDT and CDR2 YNNKEL (reference sequence). CDR3 in DNA: TGTGCCAGCAGCCAAGATCTCAAGGACAGTGGACGTGAAGAGACCCAGTACTTC. Translation gives CASSQDLKDSGREETQYF.

In DNA, the CDR3 is TGTGCCAGCAGCCCCAGACAGGGAGCAGGGACCCAGTACTTC. It yields the protein CASSPRQGAGTQYF. The chain has TRBV16 and TRBJ2-5; 7 bases line up with TRBD1. The CDR3 has 14 residues. Germline-derived CDR1 and CDR2 are KGHSY and FQNENV. With V trimmed by 4 bases and J by 7 bases, 9 bases remained unmatched.

V usage is TRBV6-5 and J usage is TRBJ2-3; D is undetermined. The CDR3 sequence is 14 residues long. CDR1 MNHEY and CDR2 SVGAGI come from the germline V gene. Between the trimmed V and J ends, which lost 11 bases and 2 bases, there was a span of 17 bases. CDR3: CAVARSEFTDTQYF. CDR3 DNA sequence: TGTGCCGTTGCCCGCTCGGAGTTCACAGATACGCAGTATTTT.

The chain uses TRBV7-2 and TRBJ1-2; TRBD1 matches 7 bases. The CDR3 totals 16 residues. V dropped 0 bases and J dropped 0; count of bases not matched to a gene: 4. The V gene's germline CDR1 is SGHTA and CDR2 FQGNSA. The CDR3 nucleotides are TGTGCCAGCAGCTTAGCTTGGGGACAGACTAACTATGGCTACACCTTC. This gives the protein CASSLAWGQTNYGYTF.

The chain is built from TRBV19 and TRBJ1-1; TRBD1 matches at 7 bases. Germline V gene sequence: CDR1 LNHDA, CDR2 SQIVND (reference sequence). This CDR3 has 14 residues. The ends lost 4 bases at V and 1 base at J; junction bases unmatched: 3. The CDR3 region has the DNA TGTGCCAGTAGTAAAAACAGGGGGAACACTGAAGCTTTCTTT. The encoded protein is CASSKNRGNTEAFF.

V and J are TRBV29-1 and TRBJ1-1, with TRBD1 as a possible D gene (5 bases). Trimming shortened V by 6 bases and J by 4 bases, and 15 bases separated the two germline ends. CDR1 SQVTM and CDR2 ANQGSEA come from the germline V gene. The CDR3 consists of 13 residues. DNA of the CDR3: TGCAGCGTCAGACCTGACGGGGGCACTGAAGCTTTCTTT. Amino acid sequence: CSVRPDGGTEAFF.

The chain uses TRBV7-8 and TRBJ1-6, with D tentatively TRBD1 (6 bases). This CDR3 has 16 residues. Trimming took off 4 bases at V and 0 bases at J, with 10 bases between the two ends. Germline V gene sequence: CDR1 SGHVS, CDR2 FQNEAQ. CDR3 sequence: CASSSQGISYNSPLHF. Written as DNA, the CDR3 is TGTGCCAGCAGCTCACAGGGCATCTCCTATAATTCACCCCTCCACTTT.

The chain is built from TRBV7-2 and TRBJ2-2; 9 bases match TRBD1. V was pared by 5 bases and J by 0 bases, with 4 bases of the junction left unmatched. This CDR3 spans 16 amino acids. The germline gives CDR1 SGHTA, CDR2 FQGNSA. This CDR3 reads CASSVRQGANTGELFF. CDR3 in DNA: TGTGCCAGCAGCGTACGACAGGGGGCGAACACCGGGGAGCTGTTTTTT. Full variable domain (remainder filled in from reference TRBV7-2 and TRBJ2-2): GAGVSQSPSNKVTEKGKDVELRCDPISGHTALYWYRQSLGQGLEFLIYFQGNSAPDKSGLPSDRFSAERTGGSVSTLTIQRTQQEDSAVYLCASSVRQGANTGELFFGEGSRLTVL.

This clone has just one count. The V and J genes are TRBV9 and TRBJ2-3, with 7 bases matching TRBD2. This CDR3 is 16 amino acids long. Losses at the gene ends were 2 bases for V and 7 bases for J; bases not matched to a gene: 13. Germline loops: CDR1 SGDLS, CDR2 YYNGEE. Here the CDR3 reads CASSVGESGVRNTQYF. The DNA of the CDR3 is TGTGCCAGCAGCGTGGGGGAGAGCGGGGTCCGGAATACGCAGTATTTT.

The count of this clone is one. The chain links TRBV27 to TRBJ1-3; D not resolved. V was cut by 6 bases and J by 2 bases, with 8 bases left in between. The CDR3 has 13 residues. Germline V lookup: CDR1 MNHEY, CDR2 SMNVEV (reference sequence). CDR3 sequence: CASSPGPGNTIYF. In DNA form, the CDR3 reads TGTGCCAGCAGCCCCGGTCCTGGAAACACCATATATTTT.

The V call is TRBV2, the J call TRBJ2-3, with 9 bases matching TRBD2. V gave up 3 bases and J gave up 1 base; unmatched junction bases: 2. The CDR3 runs 15 residues. CDR1 is SNHLY and CDR2 is FYNNEI in the germline V gene. The CDR3: CASSDPSGGTDTQYF. The CDR3 region has the DNA TGTGCCAGCAGTGATCCTAGCGGGGGCACAGATACGCAGTATTTT.

The chain recombines TRBV6-5 with TRBJ2-7, with TRBD2 as a possible D gene (6 bases). CDR3 length: 15 amino acids. Germline-derived CDR1 and CDR2 are MNHEY and SVGAGI. V gave up 6 bases and J gave up 5 bases, with 20 bases separating them. CDR3 loop: CASSPPGGRPNEQYF. CDR3 DNA sequence: TGTGCCAGCAGCCCACCCGGGGGAAGACCGAACGAGCAGTACTTC.

CDR3 in DNA: TGTGCCATCAGTGATCGGACTAGCGGGGAGAGCACAGATACGCAGTATTTT. Translated, it gives CAISDRTSGESTDTQYF. The chain has TRBV10-3 and TRBJ2-3, with TRBD2 matching over 12 bases. With V trimmed by 3 bases and J by 0 bases, 4 bases remained unmatched. This CDR3 has 17 amino acids. Germline loops: CDR1 ENHRY, CDR2 SYGVKD.

This sequence joins TRBV4-2 and TRBJ1-5; 9 bases map to TRBD1. Germline lookup yields CDR1 LGHNA and CDR2 YNFKEQ. The junction had 4 bases not matched to a gene; V was cut back by 1 base and J by 6 bases. The CDR3 length is 15 residues. In DNA, the CDR3 is TGTGCCAGCAGCCAAGCGCGACAGGGGGGTCAGCCCCAGCATTTT. Residues: CASSQARQGGQPQHF.

The chain joins TRBV13 to TRBJ2-7; TRBD2 matches 11 bases. This CDR3 has 17 amino acids. The trim removed 1 base at V and 3 bases at J, leaving 8 bases unmatched. Per germline, CDR1 PRHDT and CDR2 FYEKMQ (reference sequence). CDR3: CASSLVGSGRADYEQYF. The CDR3 DNA reads as TGTGCCAGCAGCTTAGTGGGTAGCGGGAGGGCCGACTACGAGCAGTACTTC.